Described below is a single T cell receptor (beta chain) sequence and its context. The antigen remains unidentified. The PCR had 60 Vbeta and 13 Jbeta primers. Profiled with immunoSEQ multiplex PCR; TCRdb holds only in-frame clones, not every one. The sample lists tens of thousands of clones, 70% to 80% occurring once. The data stem from a study of cytomegalovirus exposure and HLA in healthy donors. The V end was cut by 3 bases, the J end by 2 bases, with 18 bases between. CDR3 length equals 17 residues. Germline V lookup: CDR1 SNHLY, CDR2 FYNNEI. General study points: A later analysis associated 15,000 or so TCR beta sequences with HLA alleles at a 0.05 false discovery rate.

The TCR comes from a female donor in good health and CMV-seronegative. The chain links TRBV2 to TRBJ2-3; tentative D call: TRBD2 (6 bases). What was sequenced was PBMCs. CDR3 sequence (DNA): TGTGCCAGCAGTGAGGACTACGGAATCTACTTCACAGATACGCAGTATTTT. Protein sequence: CASSEDYGIYFTDTQYF.